These 9 T cell receptor beta chains originate from one sample sequenced in a study of regulatory T cells in long-lasting Graves disease. Library construction for TCR beta used iRepertoire HTBI primers and Arm-PCR of CDR3 regions. TCRdb reprocessed the multiplex PCR reads with MiXCR, giving one entry per CDR3 protein. The sample yields 650,000 to 850,000 distinct CDR3 sequences, 30% seen once. Time point of the sample: persistent/refractory GD, antithyroid drugs over 5 years with positive TRAb. RNA extracted from PBMCs served as the sequencing template. The material was peripheral blood mononuclear cells (PBMCs), obtained when the disease was refractory, from a patient treated with antithyroid drugs. Source of these receptors: a female donor with Graves disease.

The chain is built from TRBV20-1 and TRBJ2-7; 9 nucleotides match TRBD2. This CDR3 comprises 14 residues. V lost 0 bases to trimming and J lost 2 bases; unmatched junction nucleotides: 2. The germline V gene encodes CDR1 DFQATT and CDR2 SNEGSKA (reference sequence). For the CDR3, the DNA is TGCAGTGCTAGAGATAGCGGGAGCCCCTACGAGCAGTACTTC. It codes for CSARDSGSPYEQYF.

The chain has TRBV12-3 or TRBV12-4 and TRBJ2-1, with TRBD2 identical over 11 bases. This CDR3 is built from 15 residues. The V gene end was trimmed by 5 bases and the J gene end by 3 bases; junction bases not matched to a gene: 3. The CDR3 sequence is CASSVTSGSYNEQFF. The CDR3, as DNA: TGTGCCAGCAGTGTAACTAGCGGGAGCTACAATGAGCAGTTCTTC.

The gene calls are TRBV5-1 and TRBJ2-7; 9 bases map to TRBD1. The CDR3 extends over 17 amino acids. Losses at the gene ends were 0 bases for V and 2 bases for J; bases not matched to a gene: 9. Germline V CDR1 and CDR2: SGHRS, YFSETQ. The CDR3 is CASSLERGQGITYEQYF. The CDR3 DNA reads TGCGCCAGCAGCTTGGAAAGGGGACAGGGAATAACCTACGAGCAGTACTTC.

This clonotype turned up a few times. This chain links TRBV18 with TRBJ1-2; D not certain. This CDR3 comprises 13 residues. CDR1 is KGHSH and CDR2 is LQKENI in the germline V gene. The V end was cut by 4 bases, the J end by 4 bases, with 10 bases between. The CDR3 sequence is CASSLRDVYGYTF. As DNA, the CDR3 is TGTGCCAGCTCACTACGGGATGTCTATGGCTACACCTTC.

This clonotype turned up a few times. The chain is built from TRBV12-3 or TRBV12-4 and TRBJ1-1; TRBD1 might be the D (5 bases). Trimming took off 5 bases at V and 1 base at J, with 14 bases between the two ends. The CDR3 loop spans 15 amino acids. Here the CDR3 reads CASSPGLAQNTEAFF. DNA for the CDR3: TGTGCCAGCAGTCCGGGACTTGCCCAGAACACTGAAGCTTTCTTT.

Concerning this clonotype: Since a much larger clone is just one base distant, this may be a read error. The chain couples TRBV27 to TRBJ1-5; weak D call: TRBD1 (6 bases). Germline V gene data show CDR1 as MNHEY and CDR2 as SMNVEV (reference sequence). The CDR3 is 14 amino acids. V was clipped by 5 bases and J by 3 bases, with 11 bases between them. CDR3 coding DNA: TGTGCCAGCAGTCCACAGGGTACCAATCAGCCCCAGCATTTT. This encodes CASSPQGTNQPQHF.

This clonotype showed up many times. The chain recombines TRBV6-5 with TRBJ1-4, with 7 nucleotides matching TRBD1. The CDR3 length is 16 residues. V lost 2 bases, J lost 7 bases, and 10 bases stayed unmatched. CDR1 and CDR2 (germline): MNHEY, SVGAGI. CDR3 sequence reads: CASSYVLGTAGEKLFF. CDR3 DNA: TGTGCCAGCAGTTACGTTCTGGGGACAGCAGGTGAAAAACTGTTTTTT.

This clonotype was recorded at least ten times. The genes are TRBV30 and TRBJ2-5; unclear D gene. Germline V CDR1 and CDR2: GTSNPN, SVGIG (reference sequence). V shed 2 bases and J shed 5 bases, with 6 bases lying between them. This CDR3 comprises 11 residues. The CDR3 nucleotides read TGTGCCTGGAGTTTTAGGGAGACCCAGTACTTC. This sequence encodes CAWSFRETQYF.

The rearrangement uses TRBV12-5 and TRBJ2-7; maybe TRBD2 (6 bases). The CDR3 has 18 amino acids. V shed 1 base and J shed 3 bases, with 22 bases lying between them. Germline assignment: CDR1 LGHNT and CDR2 FRNRAP. This CDR3 is CASGLDVAGPTFFYEQYF. In DNA, the CDR3 is TGTGCTAGTGGTTTGGACGTTGCGGGACCTACCTTTTTCTACGAGCAGTACTTC.